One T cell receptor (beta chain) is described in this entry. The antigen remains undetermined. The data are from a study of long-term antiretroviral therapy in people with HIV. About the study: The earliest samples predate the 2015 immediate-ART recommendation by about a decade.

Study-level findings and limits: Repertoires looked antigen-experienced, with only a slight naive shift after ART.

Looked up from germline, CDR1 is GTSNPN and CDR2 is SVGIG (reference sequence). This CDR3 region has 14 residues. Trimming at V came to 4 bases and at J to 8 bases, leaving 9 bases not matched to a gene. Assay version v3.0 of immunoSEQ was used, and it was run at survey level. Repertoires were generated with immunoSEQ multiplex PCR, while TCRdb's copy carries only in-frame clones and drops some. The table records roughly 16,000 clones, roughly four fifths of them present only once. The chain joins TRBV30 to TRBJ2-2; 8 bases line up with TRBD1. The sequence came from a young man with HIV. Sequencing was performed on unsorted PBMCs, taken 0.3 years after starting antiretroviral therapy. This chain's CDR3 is CAWKWQGAPGELFF. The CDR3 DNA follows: TGTGCCTGGAAGTGGCAGGGGGCGCCGGGGGAGCTGTTTTTT.